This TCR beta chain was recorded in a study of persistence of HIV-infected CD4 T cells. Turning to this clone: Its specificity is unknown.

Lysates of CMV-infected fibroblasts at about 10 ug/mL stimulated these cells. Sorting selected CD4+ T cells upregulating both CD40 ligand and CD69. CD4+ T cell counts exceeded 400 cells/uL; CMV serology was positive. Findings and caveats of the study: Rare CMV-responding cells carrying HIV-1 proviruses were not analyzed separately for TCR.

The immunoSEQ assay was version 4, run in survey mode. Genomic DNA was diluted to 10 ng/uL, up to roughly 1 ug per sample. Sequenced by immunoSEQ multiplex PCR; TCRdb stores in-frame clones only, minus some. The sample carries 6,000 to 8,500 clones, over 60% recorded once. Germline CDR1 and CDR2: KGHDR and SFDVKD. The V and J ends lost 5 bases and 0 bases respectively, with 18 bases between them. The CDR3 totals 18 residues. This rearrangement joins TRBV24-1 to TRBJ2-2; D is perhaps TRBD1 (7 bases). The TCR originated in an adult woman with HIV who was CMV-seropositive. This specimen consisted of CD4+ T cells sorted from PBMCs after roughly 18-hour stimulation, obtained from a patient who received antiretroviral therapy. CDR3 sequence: CATSGTPGGFANTGELFF. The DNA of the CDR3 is TGTGCCACCAGTGGGACCCCAGGGGGGTTCGCGAACACCGGGGAGCTGTTTTTT.